This is a list of T cell receptor beta chains from one sample in a study of a mutant IDH1 vaccine in newly diagnosed glioma. Assay used: immunoSEQ multiplex PCR; TCRdb lists only in-frame clones, some missing. The data contain 45,000 to 60,000 clones, around nine tenths of them singletons. Their recognized antigens are unknown. The specimen was PBMCs, collected from a glioma patient whose treatment included an IDH1 peptide vaccine. The receptor source for this set is a woman aged 40 to 49 with glioma. CDR3s include the opening cysteine and the closing phenylalanine or tryptophan. The order of the fields is V gene, D gene, J gene, clone size, CDR3 DNA, CDR3 protein. The D gene is left open where the match is weak. Some rows mark clone size as missing; the rest say once, few, many or name a class of expanded clone.

>TRBV6-5|TRBD2|TRBJ2-1|NA
TGTGCCAGCAGGGGACTAGCGGGGGGGTTGAATGAGCAGTTCTTC
CASRGLAGGLNEQFF
>TRBV9|TRBD2|TRBJ2-1|NA
TGTGCCAGCAGCCGTAGGACTAGCGGTCACAATGAGCAGTTCTTC
CASSRRTSGHNEQFF
>TRBV27|TRBD1|TRBJ1-6|NA
TGTGCCAGCAGTTTACACAGGGGGGAACCCCTCCACTTT
CASSLHRGEPLHF
>TRBV2|TRBD2|TRBJ2-1|NA
TGTGCCAGCAGTTATGGACTAGCGGGAGCAGAGGAGCAGTTCTTC
CASSYGLAGAEEQFF
>TRBV28|TRBD1|TRBJ1-4|NA
TGTGCCAGCAGGGGTACCAGGACAGGATTTGAAAAACTGTTTTTT
CASRGTRTGFEKLFF
>TRBV11-2|NA|TRBJ2-7|NA
TGTGCCAGCAGCTTAGATAGGTACGAGCAGTACTTC
CASSLDRYEQYF
>TRBV5-1|NA|TRBJ1-4|NA
TGCGCCAGCAGCTTGCTTGCAACTAATGAAAAACTGTTTTTT
CASSLLATNEKLFF
>TRBV7-2|NA|TRBJ1-4|NA
TGTGCCAGCAGCTTAATGCCAGCAGAAAAACTGTTTTTT
CASSLMPAEKLFF
>TRBV2|NA|TRBJ2-7|NA
TGTGCCAGCAGTCCAAACCGGGACGCTGTCTACGAGCAGTACTTC
CASSPNRDAVYEQYF
>TRBV19|NA|TRBJ1-2|NA
TGTGCCAGTAGTCCCCAAACCTATGGCTACACCTTC
CASSPQTYGYTF
>TRBV5-1|NA|TRBJ2-6|NA
TGCGCCAGCAGCTGGGAAGGGCGGCGTACCTCTGGGGCCAACGTCCTGACTTTC
CASSWEGRRTSGANVLTF
>TRBV27|NA|TRBJ2-7|NA
TGTGCCAGCAGTTTATCCACGGGGGCGGATGTGGAGCAGTACTTC
CASSLSTGADVEQYF
>TRBV7-2|TRBD2|TRBJ2-5|once
TGTGCCAGCAGCTCTGTTAGCGGGACCCAAGAGACCCAGTACTTC
CASSSVSGTQETQYF
>TRBV5-4|TRBD2|TRBJ2-3|NA
TGTGCCAGCAGCTTGGCCGGGGGGGATACGCAGTATTTT
CASSLAGGDTQYF
>TRBV27|NA|TRBJ1-6|few
TGTGCCAGCAGTACCGCAGGGGTTTTGAATTCACCCCTCCACTTT
CASSTAGVLNSPLHF
>TRBV5-1|NA|TRBJ2-1|NA
TGCGCCAGCAGCGTGCTCCCCGGGACGGATACCTACAATGAGCAGTTCTTC
CASSVLPGTDTYNEQFF
>TRBV4-1|NA|TRBJ2-5|NA
TGCGCCAGCAGCCAAGGGCAGACCCAGTACTTC
CASSQGQTQYF
>TRBV4-1|TRBD1|TRBJ2-7|NA
TGCGCCAGCAGCCACCAAACAGGGGGGTCCTCCTACGAGCAGTACTTC
CASSHQTGGSSYEQYF
>TRBV11-2|NA|TRBJ2-1|NA
TGTGCCAGCAGCTCCATCCCGAGCTCCTACAATGAGCAGTTCTTC
CASSSIPSSYNEQFF
>TRBV2|NA|TRBJ2-5|NA
TGTGCCAGCAGCGCTAAAGAGACCCAGTACTTC
CASSAKETQYF
>TRBV12-5|NA|TRBJ2-5|NA
TGTGCTAGCGCACAGGGTTCTGGGAAAGAGACCCAGTACTTC
CASAQGSGKETQYF
>TRBV19|TRBD1|TRBJ2-7|NA
TGTGCCAGTAGTGGACAGGACTCCTACGAGCAGTACTTC
CASSGQDSYEQYF
>TRBV6-1|NA|TRBJ2-7|NA
TGTGCCAGCAGCGTCATGGGCTACGAGCAGTACTTC
CASSVMGYEQYF
>TRBV27|TRBD1|TRBJ1-2|NA
TGTGCCAGCAGACTACATCAGGGGGCCGGGGGCTACACCTTC
CASRLHQGAGGYTF
>TRBV7-8|TRBD2|TRBJ2-1|NA
TGTGCCAGCAGCTTCACTAGCGGTATTACGGGTGAGCAGTTCTTC
CASSFTSGITGEQFF
>TRBV27|TRBD1|TRBJ2-7|NA
TGTGCCAGCAGTTTCCGAGGACAGGGTACCTACGAGCAGTACTTC
CASSFRGQGTYEQYF
>TRBV29-1|NA|TRBJ1-5|NA
TGCAGCGTTGCACCTACGGGAGGCAATCAGCCCCAGCATTTT
CSVAPTGGNQPQHF
>TRBV18|TRBD1|TRBJ1-4|NA
TGTGCCAGCTCCTACCTTGGGACAGGCCCTAATGAAAAACTGTTTTTT
CASSYLGTGPNEKLFF
>TRBV7-2|NA|TRBJ1-6|NA
TGTGCCAGCAGCTTAGACCTTAATTCACCCCTCCACTTT
CASSLDLNSPLHF
>TRBV9|TRBD2|TRBJ2-5|NA
TGTGCCAGCAGCGTAGGACTAGCGGGGGCCCAAGAGACCCAGTACTTC
CASSVGLAGAQETQYF
>TRBV4-2|NA|TRBJ1-3|NA
TGTGCCAGCAGCCAAGTCCACAGCCGCACTGGAAACACCATATATTTT
CASSQVHSRTGNTIYF
>TRBV29-1|TRBD2|TRBJ2-1|NA
TGCAGCGCCGGGACTAGCATGTACAATGAGCAGTTCTTC
CSAGTSMYNEQFF
>TRBV4-2|NA|TRBJ2-3|NA
TGTGCCAGCAGCCAAGATCCGGACTCCACAGATACGCAGTATTTT
CASSQDPDSTDTQYF
>TRBV7-2|NA|TRBJ1-6|NA
TGTGCCAGCAGCTTGGAGGCCCTCGGCAATTCACCCCTCCACTTT
CASSLEALGNSPLHF
>TRBV9|NA|TRBJ2-2|NA
TGTGCCAGCAGCGTAGCCCTCGGACTCGCCGGGGAGCTGTTTTTT
CASSVALGLAGELFF
>TRBV10-3|TRBD1|TRBJ2-3|NA
TGTGCCATCAGTGAGACGACAGGGGCCACAGATACGCAGTATTTT
CAISETTGATDTQYF
>TRBV2|NA|TRBJ1-2|NA
TGTGCCAGCAGTGTAGCGTCTAACTATGGCTACACCTTC
CASSVASNYGYTF
>TRBV2|TRBD1|TRBJ2-1|NA
TGTGCCAGCAGTGAACACAGGGGGCGGAATGAGCAGTTCTTC
CASSEHRGRNEQFF
>TRBV7-9|NA|TRBJ2-1|once
TGTGCCAGCAGCTTATTTCCGAACAATGAGCAGTTCTTC
CASSLFPNNEQFF
>TRBV18|TRBD1|TRBJ1-5|NA
TGTGCCAGCTCACCAAGGACAGGGGATAGCAATCAGCCCCAGCATTTT
CASSPRTGDSNQPQHF
>TRBV10-3|TRBD1|TRBJ1-3|NA
TGTGCCATCAGTGATTCGGGCAGGGGGGCAAACACCATATATTTT
CAISDSGRGANTIYF
>TRBV4-2|NA|TRBJ1-2|NA
TGTGCCAGCAGCCAAGGAGTGGAGGGAAACTATGGCTACACCTTC
CASSQGVEGNYGYTF
>TRBV6-5|NA|TRBJ2-1|once
TGTGCCAGCAGTCGCTTTTCCTACAATGAGCAGTTCTTC
CASSRFSYNEQFF
>TRBV7-9|TRBD2|TRBJ2-3|NA
TGTGCCAGCAGCTTAGGACTAGCGGGACTAAACATCCATTTT
CASSLGLAGLNIHF
>TRBV15|NA|TRBJ2-7|NA
TGTGCCACCGTGCGGGTAGTGGCGGGCTACTACGAGCAGTACTTC
CATVRVVAGYYEQYF
>TRBV19|NA|TRBJ1-5|NA
TGTGCCAGTAGTATGGGACACCCCAATCAGCCCCAGCATTTT
CASSMGHPNQPQHF
>TRBV9|TRBD1|TRBJ2-2|NA
TGTGCCAGCAGCCCTCGACAGGGGGCAAGCACCGGGGAGCTGTTTTTT
CASSPRQGASTGELFF
>TRBV29-1|NA|TRBJ1-1|NA
TGCAGCGTTGTGGGAGCGTTAGACACTGAAGCTTTCTTT
CSVVGALDTEAFF
>TRBV18|NA|TRBJ1-4|NA
TGTGCCAGCTCAGCGATGTCTACAACTAATGAAAAACTGTTTTTT
CASSAMSTTNEKLFF
>TRBV25-1|NA|TRBJ1-1|NA
TGTGCCAGCAGGGAATTGGGAGGGGAAGCTTTCTTT
CASRELGGEAFF
>TRBV5-1|TRBD1|TRBJ2-7|NA
TGCGCCAGCAGCCTAGGACAGGGGGCCTCCTACGAGCAGTACTTC
CASSLGQGASYEQYF
>TRBV5-1|NA|TRBJ2-5|NA
TGCGCCAGCAGCTTGAGGCGGGACTTGGGGACCCAGTACTTC
CASSLRRDLGTQYF
>TRBV28|NA|TRBJ2-7|NA
TGTGCCAGCAGTTCCCCGGCCGGGGGCCCCTACGAGCAGTACTTC
CASSSPAGGPYEQYF
>TRBV18|NA|TRBJ2-2|NA
TGTGCCAGCTCACCGGACCTTTCCACCGGGGAGCTGTTTTTT
CASSPDLSTGELFF
>TRBV27|NA|TRBJ2-7|once
TGTGCCAGCTGGGTTGTTGGGGGCTACGAGCAGTACTTC
CASWVVGGYEQYF
>TRBV4-1|NA|TRBJ2-7|NA
TGCGCCAGCAGCCACACTCTAGCAGCCTACGAGCAGTACTTC
CASSHTLAAYEQYF
>TRBV7-2|TRBD1|TRBJ2-5|NA
TGTGCCAGCAGCTTGGGCAGGGGGCAAGAGACCCAGTACTTC
CASSLGRGQETQYF